The subject of this entry is one TCR beta chain. Data came from immunoSEQ multiplex PCR; TCRdb stores just in-frame clones and leaves some out. The data show several thousand clones, roughly 78% seen once. The data were taken from a study of immune evolution from preneoplasia to lung adenocarcinoma. The CDR3 runs 17 residues. The germline CDR1 and CDR2 sequences are LNHDA and SQIVND (reference sequence). V lost 9 bases to trimming and J lost 0 bases, with 21 bases between them. Sequencing was done on a sample of FFPE adjacent normal lung tissue. The TCR was taken from a person aged 70 to 79 with lung adenocarcinoma. The chain couples TRBV19 to TRBJ1-3; a possible D gene is TRBD1 (6 bases). The CDR3 is CASKVPQGWPSGNTIYF. In DNA, the CDR3 is TGTGCCAGCAAGGTGCCACAGGGCTGGCCCTCTGGAAACACCATATATTTT. The variable domain in full, completed from reference TRBV19 and TRBJ1-3, reads DGGITQSPKYLFRKEGQNVTLSCEQNLNHDAMYWYRQDPGQGLRLIYYSQIVNDFQKGDIAEGYSVSREKKESFPLTVTSAQKNPTAFYLCASKVPQGWPSGNTIYFGEGSWLTVV.